Reported below is one TCR beta chain. The CDR3 sequence is 16 residues long. V gave up 2 bases and J gave up 4 bases; unmatched junction bases: 6. Germline lookup yields CDR1 KGHDR and CDR2 SFDVKD. An input of roughly 0.45 to 1 ug of RNA was subjected to reverse transcription using random hexamers. TCRdb recomputed calls from the immunoSEQ multiplex PCR reads with MiXCR, one row per CDR3 protein. The sample yields some 140,000 distinct CDR3 sequences, about 95% seen once. This specimen belongs to a study of CD8 T cells in Susac syndrome. Specimen: CD8+ T cells from PBMCs. The source is a human donor with Susac syndrome. The chain combines TRBV24-1 with TRBJ2-5; 10 bases fit TRBD2. CDR3 DNA sequence: TGTGCCACCAGTGATTCTCCGGCTAGCGGGAGAGAGACCCAGTACTTC. Residues: CATSDSPASGRETQYF.